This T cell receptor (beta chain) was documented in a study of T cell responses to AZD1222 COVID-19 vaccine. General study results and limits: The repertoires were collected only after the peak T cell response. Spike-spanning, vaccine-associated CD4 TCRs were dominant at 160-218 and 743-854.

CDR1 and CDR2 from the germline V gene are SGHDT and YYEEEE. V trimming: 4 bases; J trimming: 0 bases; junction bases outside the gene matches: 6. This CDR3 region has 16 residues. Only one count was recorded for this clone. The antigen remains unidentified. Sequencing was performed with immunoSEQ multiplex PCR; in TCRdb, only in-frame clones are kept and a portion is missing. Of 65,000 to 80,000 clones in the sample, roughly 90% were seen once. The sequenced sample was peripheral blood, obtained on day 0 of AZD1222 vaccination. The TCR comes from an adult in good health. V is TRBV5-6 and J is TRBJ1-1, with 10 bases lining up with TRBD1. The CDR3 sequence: CASSPGQGYMNTEAFF. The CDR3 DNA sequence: TGTGCCAGCAGCCCGGGACAGGGGTATATGAACACTGAAGCTTTCTTT. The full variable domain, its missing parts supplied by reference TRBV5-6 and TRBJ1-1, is DAGVTQSPTHLIKTRGQQVTLRCSPKSGHDTVSWYQQALGQGPQFIFQYYEEEERQRGNFPDRFSGHQFPNYSSELNVNALLLGDSALYLCASSPGQGYMNTEAFFGQGTRLTVV.